Each of the 5 T cell receptor beta chains below was sequenced from the same sample in a study of cytomegalovirus exposure and HLA in healthy donors. PCR employed 60 Vbeta and 13 Jbeta primers. The assay was immunoSEQ multiplex PCR, and TCRdb's table has in-frame clones only and misses some. Of around 130,000 clones listed, roughly 79% were seen once; the top ten hold about 1.5%. What was sequenced was PBMCs. Every receptor here comes from a woman between 18 and 29 years old in good health and CMV-seronegative.

In regard to this clone: At one end, the junction sequence differs from germline, possibly due to a read error. Other nucleotide sequences from this sample produce the same CDR3. The chain joins TRBV15 to TRBJ1-1; TRBD1 matches 7 bases. The CDR3 has 13 amino acids. The germline CDR1 and CDR2 sequences are LNHNV and YYDKDF (reference sequence). CDR3 DNA sequence: TGTGCCACCAGTACGCAGGGGGACACTGAAGCTTTCTTC. Protein sequence: CATSTQGDTEAFF.

V is TRBV19 and J is TRBJ2-3; 9 nucleotides agree with TRBD1. Germline V gene lookup returns CDR1 LNHDA and CDR2 SQIVND (reference sequence). V shed 8 bases, J shed 2 bases, and the junction held 8 bases outside the gene matches. The CDR3 totals 15 residues. The CDR3 DNA reads as TGTGCCAGTCTGGGGACAGGGAGGTTCACAGATACGCAGTATTTT. Encoded protein: CASLGTGRFTDTQYF. Based on the CDR3 plus reference TRBV19 and TRBJ2-3, the full variable domain is DGGITQSPKYLFRKEGQNVTLSCEQNLNHDAMYWYRQDPGQGLRLIYYSQIVNDFQKGDIAEGYSVSREKKESFPLTVTSAQKNPTAFYLCASLGTGRFTDTQYFGPGTRLTVL.

The chain links TRBV7-9 to TRBJ1-2; 7 bases map to TRBD1. The V gene end was trimmed by 4 bases and the J gene end by 2 bases; junction bases not matched to a gene: 13. This CDR3 comprises 17 residues. Per the germline V gene, CDR1 is SEHNR and CDR2 is FQNEAQ (reference sequence). CDR3 sequence reads: CASSSTFSGQLNYGYTF. CDR3 DNA: TGTGCCAGCAGCTCAACCTTCTCGGGACAGCTCAACTATGGCTACACCTTC.

J is TRBJ2-3 and V is TRBV19; D might be TRBD2 (7 bases). Per germline, CDR1 LNHDA and CDR2 SQIVND (reference sequence). The CDR3 extends over 15 amino acids. Trimming removed 8 bases at V and 7 bases at J, with 22 bases between. CDR3 residues: CASSTGAGRGNTQYF. The CDR3 nucleotides read TGTGCCAGTTCTACGGGAGCGGGGAGGGGGAATACGCAGTATTTT. The full variable domain, completed using reference TRBV19 and TRBJ2-3, is DGGITQSPKYLFRKEGQNVTLSCEQNLNHDAMYWYRQDPGQGLRLIYYSQIVNDFQKGDIAEGYSVSREKKESFPLTVTSAQKNPTAFYLCASSTGAGRGNTQYFGPGTRLTVL.

This clone was seen a few times. V gene TRBV5-1 combines with J gene TRBJ1-3; 12 bases match TRBD1. V shed 0 bases and J 1 base; nucleotides not matched to a gene: 8. Germline CDR1 SGHRS, CDR2 YFSETQ. This CDR3 has 19 residues. CDR3 DNA sequence: TGCGCCAGCAGCTTGGGGCCCCCGGGACAGGGGGCTTCTGGAAACACCATATATTTT. Translation gives CASSLGPPGQGASGNTIYF.